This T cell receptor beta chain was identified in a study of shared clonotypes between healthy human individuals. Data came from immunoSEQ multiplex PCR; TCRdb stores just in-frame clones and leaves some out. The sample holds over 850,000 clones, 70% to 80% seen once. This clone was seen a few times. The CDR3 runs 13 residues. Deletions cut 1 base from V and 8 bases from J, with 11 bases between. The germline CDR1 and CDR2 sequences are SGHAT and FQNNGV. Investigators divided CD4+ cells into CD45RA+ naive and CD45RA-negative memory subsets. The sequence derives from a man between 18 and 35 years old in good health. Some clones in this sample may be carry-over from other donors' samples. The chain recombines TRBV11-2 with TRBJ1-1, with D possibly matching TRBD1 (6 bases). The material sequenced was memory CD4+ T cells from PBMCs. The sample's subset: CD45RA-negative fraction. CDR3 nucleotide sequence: TGTGCCAGCAGCTTAGCCGGGACAAGGGAAGCTTTCTTT. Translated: CASSLAGTREAFF. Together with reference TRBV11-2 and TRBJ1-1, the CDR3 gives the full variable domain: EAGVAQSPRYKIIEKRQSVAFWCNPISGHATLYWYQQILGQGPKLLIQFQNNGVVDDSQLPKDRFSAERLKGVDSTLKIQPAKLEDSAVYLCASSLAGTREAFFGQGTRLTVV.